The 28 T cell receptor beta chains reported below all come from one sample, sequenced in a study of T-cell reconstitution after alpha-beta-depleted transplantation in children. Unique molecular identifiers were used in preparing the TCRbeta library. TCRdb re-called the PCR reads with MiXCR, one entry per CDR3 protein. Of hundreds of thousands of distinct CDR3 sequences in the sample, approximately 15% were seen once. This specimen consisted of PBMCs from the stem cell graft donor, obtained from the stem cell graft. These receptors came from a human donor who donated a stem cell graft to a child with acute myeloid leukemia.

This clonotype has a count of ten or more. The junction departs from the called germline gene at one end, perhaps through a read error. The chain joins TRBV6-2 or TRBV6-3 to TRBJ2-3; 8 bases agree with TRBD2. CDR3 length: 15 residues. Germline lookup yields CDR1 MNHEY and CDR2 SVGEGT. The CDR3 DNA is TGTGCCACCCTTGGGGCCGGGGGGGGCACGGATACGCAGTATTTT. Translating it yields CATLGAGGGTDTQYF.

V is TRBV12-3 or TRBV12-4 and J is TRBJ1-5, with no clear D. Trimming left V 6 bases short and J 4 bases short, with 7 bases between. This CDR3 has 12 amino acids. CDR3: CASRRENQPQHF. DNA of the CDR3: TGTGCCAGCAGGAGAGAGAATCAGCCCCAGCATTTT.

This clonotype was recorded at least ten times. The V gene is TRBV4-2, the J gene TRBJ1-4; D unclear. Trimming left V 1 base short and J 4 bases short, with 13 bases between. From germline, CDR1 is LGHNA and CDR2 YNFKEQ. The CDR3 has 16 amino acids. In nucleotides, the CDR3 is TGTGCCAGCAGCCAAGGTGAACGGCCTCTTAATGAAAAACTGTTTTTT. The encoded protein is CASSQGERPLNEKLFF.

The V and J genes are TRBV9 and TRBJ2-7, with TRBD1 matching over 10 bases. Losses at the gene ends were 3 bases for V and 5 bases for J; bases not matched to a gene: 8. The germline V gene encodes CDR1 SGDLS and CDR2 YYNGEE. The length of the CDR3 is 15 residues. The CDR3 protein is CASSGPGQGMNEQYF. The CDR3 DNA reads TGTGCCAGCAGCGGGCCGGGACAGGGGATGAACGAGCAGTACTTC.

This clonotype was recorded a few times. This chain joins TRBV20-1 and TRBJ1-3; 7 bases fit TRBD1. The CDR3 is 15 residues long. Germline assignment: CDR1 DFQATT and CDR2 SNEGSKA (reference sequence). V trimming: 4 bases; J trimming: 0 bases; junction bases outside the gene matches: 6. The chain's CDR3 is CSATGQESSGNTIYF. The CDR3 DNA sequence: TGCAGTGCTACTGGACAGGAGAGCTCTGGAAACACCATATATTTT.

This clonotype came up many times. The chain joins TRBV20-1 to TRBJ2-2, with 7 positions matching TRBD1. The CDR3 covers 15 residues. CDR1 DFQATT and CDR2 SNEGSKA come from the germline V gene (reference sequence). J lost 3 bases, V lost 6 bases, and 10 bases had no gene match. The CDR3 sequence: CSALGDSPYTGELFF. CDR3 DNA: TGCAGTGCCCTGGGGGACAGCCCCTACACCGGGGAGCTGTTTTTT.

This clonotype was counted at least ten times. This rearrangement joins TRBV18 to TRBJ1-2; TRBD1 matches at 7 bases. V lost 3 bases to trimming and J lost 5 bases; unmatched junction nucleotides: 3. There are 13 residues in the CDR3. Germline V gives CDR1 KGHSH, CDR2 LQKENI. This CDR3 reads CASSPDRVYGYTF. Written as DNA, the CDR3 is TGTGCCAGCTCACCCGACAGGGTGTATGGCTACACCTTC.

The J gene is TRBJ1-5, the V gene TRBV6-1; D is uncertain. The germline V and J ends were trimmed by 10 bases and 0 bases, with 10 bases remaining between them. The CDR3 totals 13 residues. Germline V gene data show CDR1 as MNHNS and CDR2 as SASEGT. Here the CDR3 DNA reads TGTGCCACCCGAGGCTCTAGCAATCAGCCCCAGCATTTT. It translates to CATRGSSNQPQHF.

This clonotype was counted a single time. This CDR3 is CASSPQATGLYEQYF. The CDR3 DNA sequence: TGTGCCAGCTCACCACAGGCGACAGGCCTCTACGAGCAGTACTTC. The chain employs TRBV18 and TRBJ2-7; the D gene is possibly TRBD1 (6 bases). V lost 1 base and J lost 3, with 13 bases in between. Germline lookup yields CDR1 KGHSH and CDR2 LQKENI. The CDR3 contains 15 residues.

This clonotype came up many times. The V and J genes are TRBV12-3 or TRBV12-4 and TRBJ1-4; the match to TRBD1 covers 9 bases. The CDR3 is 15 amino acids. Trimming removed 5 bases from V and 7 bases from J; junction bases left unmatched: 8. Here the CDR3 reads CASSPDRGGGEKLFF. Here the CDR3 DNA reads TGTGCCAGCAGTCCGGACAGGGGAGGAGGTGAAAAACTGTTTTTT.

The rearrangement joins TRBV5-1 to TRBJ2-2, with 9 bases aligning to TRBD1. Losses at the gene ends were 0 bases for V and 7 bases for J; bases not matched to a gene: 13. CDR1 is SGHRS, CDR2 YFSETQ, per germline. The CDR3 covers 18 residues. CDR3 nucleotides: TGCGCCAGCAGCTTGGAGGGGACAGGGTTGAGGAGAAGCGGGGAGCTGTTTTTT. The encoded protein is CASSLEGTGLRRSGELFF.

This clonotype was seen many times. V and J are TRBV20-1 and TRBJ1-3; D ambiguous. CDR1 and CDR2 from the germline V gene are DFQATT and SNEGSKA (reference sequence). The CDR3 covers 13 residues. Deletions cut 3 bases from V and 1 base from J, with 7 bases between. CDR3 sequence (DNA): TGCAGTGCTAGCTCGGTTTCTGGAAACACCATATATTTT. This translates into CSASSVSGNTIYF.

The chain carries TRBV6-2 or TRBV6-3 and TRBJ1-4; the D is unclear. Between the trimmed V and J ends, which lost 5 bases and 4 bases, there was a span of 11 bases. The length of the CDR3 is 14 residues. CDR1 and CDR2 from the germline V gene are MNHEY and SVGEGT. The CDR3 bases are TGTGCCAGCAGTACAGTCGCAAGTAATGAAAAACTGTTTTTT. Translating gives CASSTVASNEKLFF.

This chain links TRBV4-2 with TRBJ1-5, with TRBD1 matching over 7 bases. The CDR3 sequence is 15 residues long. Looked up from germline, CDR1 is LGHNA and CDR2 is YNFKEQ. J lost 3 bases, V lost 3 bases, and 5 bases had no gene match. Written as DNA, the CDR3 is TGTGCCAGCAGCCAGGATGGACAGGCCAATCAGCCCCAGCATTTT. Translation gives CASSQDGQANQPQHF.

The DNA of the CDR3 is TGTGCCAGCAGCCAGAAATTGACTAGCGGGGGAACAGATACGCAGTATTTT. This sequence encodes CASSQKLTSGGTDTQYF. J is TRBJ2-3 and V is TRBV7-2; 12 nucleotides agree with TRBD2. V lost 5 bases and J lost 3; bases outside the gene matches: 9. CDR1 is SGHTA and CDR2 is FQGNSA in the germline V gene. This CDR3 contains 17 residues.

This clonotype was observed at least ten times. The chain links TRBV7-2 to TRBJ2-5; possibly TRBD1 for D (6 bases). This CDR3 is 15 amino acids long. Germline V lookup: CDR1 SGHTA, CDR2 FQGNSA. Trimming shortened V by 0 bases and J by 2 bases, and 10 bases separated the two germline ends. The CDR3 loop is CASSLAPQGQETQYF. The CDR3 DNA reads TGTGCCAGCAGCTTAGCCCCCCAGGGGCAAGAGACCCAGTACTTC.

This clonotype occurred many times. The chain couples TRBV5-1 to TRBJ2-7; 9 bases line up with TRBD1. The junction had 8 bases not matched to a gene; V was cut back by 3 bases and J by 7 bases. The CDR3 covers 14 residues. Germline CDR1 SGHRS, CDR2 YFSETQ. The CDR3 bases are TGCGCCAGCAGCTCCGGGACAGGGCCGGATGAGCAGTACTTC. Translation gives CASSSGTGPDEQYF.

This chain uses TRBV6-1 with TRBJ1-4; TRBD1 matches at 8 bases. Germline trimming cut 6 bases from V and 5 bases from J; bases unmatched to any gene: 11. Per germline, CDR1 MNHNS and CDR2 SASEGT. The CDR3 spans 16 residues. This CDR3 reads CASSRTGFGENEKLFF. CDR3 nucleotides: TGTGCCAGCAGCCGGACAGGGTTTGGTGAAAATGAAAAACTGTTTTTT.

The V call is TRBV12-3 or TRBV12-4, the J call TRBJ2-3; D remains unclear. V was trimmed by 2 bases and J by 0 bases, leaving 12 bases between them. CDR3 length: 16 residues. CDR3 nucleotides: TGTGCCAGCAGTTTAAGATGGTCCAGCAGCACAGATACGCAGTATTTT. This sequence encodes CASSLRWSSSTDTQYF.

This clonotype was seen only once. The CDR3 nucleotides are TGCGCCAGCAGCACTGCAGGGGGTTCCTTCATGAACACTGAAGCTTTCTTT. As protein: CASSTAGGSFMNTEAFF. V is TRBV5-1 and J is TRBJ1-1; 7 bases are shared with TRBD1. The J segment lost 0 bases and the V segment lost 4 bases, leaving 12 bases of the junction unmatched. CDR3 length: 17 residues. Germline CDR1 and CDR2: SGHRS and YFSETQ.

The rearrangement uses TRBV5-1 and TRBJ1-5; D ambiguous. CDR1 and CDR2 (germline): SGHRS, YFSETQ. The ends were cut back, 3 bases at V and 1 base at J, with 14 bases in the middle. This CDR3 spans 16 amino acids. The CDR3 loop reads CASSYGVLGSNQPQHF. The CDR3 DNA reads as TGCGCCAGCAGCTACGGTGTGCTCGGGAGCAATCAGCCCCAGCATTTT.

This clonotype was seen at least ten times. The CDR3 protein is CASTGQRNTGELFF. The CDR3 DNA is TGTGCCAGCACCGGACAGAGAAACACCGGGGAGCTGTTTTTT. This chain links TRBV6-1 with TRBJ2-2, with D possibly matching TRBD1 (6 bases). V lost 7 bases and J lost 2, with 11 bases in between. CDR3 length: 14 residues. Germline loops: CDR1 MNHNS, CDR2 SASEGT.

This clonotype was seen a handful of times. The rearrangement uses TRBV28 and TRBJ2-1; 10 bases are a match to TRBD1. The CDR3 totals 14 residues. The ends lost 4 bases at V and 7 bases at J; junction bases unmatched: 4. The germline V gene encodes CDR1 MDHEN and CDR2 SYDVKM. For the CDR3, the DNA is TGTGCCAGCAGTTCGGGACAGGGGAGGAATGAGCAGTTCTTC. Translated, it gives CASSSGQGRNEQFF.

The table lists this clonotype with many counts. This rearrangement joins TRBV7-9 to TRBJ1-2; 7 bases agree with TRBD1. V lost 1 base to trimming and J lost 11 bases; unmatched junction nucleotides: 4. The CDR3 length is 12 residues. Germline V CDR1 and CDR2: SEHNR, FQNEAQ (reference sequence). CDR3: CASSLEEQGYTF. The CDR3 DNA is TGTGCCAGCAGCTTAGAGGAACAGGGGTACACCTTC.

This clonotype was counted a few times. J is TRBJ1-3 and V is TRBV5-1, with a weak D call TRBD1 (5 bases). The CDR3 is made up of 16 amino acids. Germline V gene sequence: CDR1 SGHRS, CDR2 YFSETQ. V was pared by 0 bases and J by 3 bases, with 13 bases between. CDR3: CASSLAGLERGNTIYF. DNA for the CDR3: TGCGCCAGCAGCTTGGCGGGACTTGAACGTGGAAACACCATATATTTT.

In this sample, this clonotype turned up many times. The gene calls are TRBV29-1 and TRBJ2-3, with D perhaps matching TRBD2 (6 bases). The CDR3 runs 14 residues. Trimming removed 4 bases from V and 0 bases from J, with 11 bases in between. Germline-derived CDR1 and CDR2 are SQVTM and ANQGSEA. The DNA for the CDR3 is TGCAGCGTTGGCCTAGCGTTGAGCACAGATACGCAGTATTTT. This codes for CSVGLALSTDTQYF.

Ten or more counts support this clonotype. V usage is TRBV20-1 and J usage is TRBJ2-3; unclear D gene. Between the trimmed V and J ends, which lost 4 bases and 3 bases, there was a span of 8 bases. From germline, CDR1 is DFQATT and CDR2 SNEGSKA (reference sequence). CDR3 length: 12 amino acids. CDR3 DNA: TGCAGTGCTATTCGGCAGACAGATACGCAGTATTTT. This translates into CSAIRQTDTQYF.

This clonotype came up a few times. The J gene is TRBJ2-2, the V gene TRBV19; D perhaps matches TRBD2 (6 bases). The CDR3 loop spans 17 amino acids. CDR1 is LNHDA and CDR2 is SQIVND in the germline V gene (reference sequence). V was cut by 8 bases and J by 0 bases, with 19 bases left in between. The CDR3 reads CASQTIGGFANTGELFF. The CDR3 DNA reads TGTGCCAGTCAAACCATCGGGGGTTTCGCGAACACCGGGGAGCTGTTTTTT. Combining the CDR3 with reference TRBV19 and TRBJ2-2 gives the whole variable domain DGGITQSPKYLFRKEGQNVTLSCEQNLNHDAMYWYRQDPGQGLRLIYYSQIVNDFQKGDIAEGYSVSREKKESFPLTVTSAQKNPTAFYLCASQTIGGFANTGELFFGEGSRLTVL.